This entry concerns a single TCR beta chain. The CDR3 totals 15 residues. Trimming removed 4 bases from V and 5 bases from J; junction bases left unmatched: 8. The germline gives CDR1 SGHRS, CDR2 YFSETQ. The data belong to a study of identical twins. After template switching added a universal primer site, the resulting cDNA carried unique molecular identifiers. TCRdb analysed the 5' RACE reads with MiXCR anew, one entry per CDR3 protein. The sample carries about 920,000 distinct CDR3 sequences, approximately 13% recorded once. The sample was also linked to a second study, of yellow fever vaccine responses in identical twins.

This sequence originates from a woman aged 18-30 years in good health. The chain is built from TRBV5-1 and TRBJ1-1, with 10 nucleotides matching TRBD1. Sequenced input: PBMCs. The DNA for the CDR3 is TGCGCCAGCAGCCCCCGGGACAGGGGTAAGACTGAAGCTTTCTTT. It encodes CASSPRDRGKTEAFF.